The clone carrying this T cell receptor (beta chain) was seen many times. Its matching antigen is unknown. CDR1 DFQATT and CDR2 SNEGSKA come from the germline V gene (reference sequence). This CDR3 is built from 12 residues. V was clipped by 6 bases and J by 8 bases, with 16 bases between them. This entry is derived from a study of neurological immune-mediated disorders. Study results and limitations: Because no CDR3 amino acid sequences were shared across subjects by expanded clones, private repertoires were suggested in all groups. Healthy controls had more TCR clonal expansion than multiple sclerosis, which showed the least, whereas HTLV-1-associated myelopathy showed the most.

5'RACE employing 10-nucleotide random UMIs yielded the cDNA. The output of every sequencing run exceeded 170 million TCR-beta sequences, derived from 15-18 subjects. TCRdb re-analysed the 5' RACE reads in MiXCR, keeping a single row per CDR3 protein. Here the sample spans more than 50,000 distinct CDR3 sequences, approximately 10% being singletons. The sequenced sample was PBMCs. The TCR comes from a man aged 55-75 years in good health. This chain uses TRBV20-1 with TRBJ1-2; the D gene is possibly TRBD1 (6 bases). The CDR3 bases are TGCAGTGCCTTACAGGGATTATTAGGCTACACCTTC. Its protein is CSALQGLLGYTF.